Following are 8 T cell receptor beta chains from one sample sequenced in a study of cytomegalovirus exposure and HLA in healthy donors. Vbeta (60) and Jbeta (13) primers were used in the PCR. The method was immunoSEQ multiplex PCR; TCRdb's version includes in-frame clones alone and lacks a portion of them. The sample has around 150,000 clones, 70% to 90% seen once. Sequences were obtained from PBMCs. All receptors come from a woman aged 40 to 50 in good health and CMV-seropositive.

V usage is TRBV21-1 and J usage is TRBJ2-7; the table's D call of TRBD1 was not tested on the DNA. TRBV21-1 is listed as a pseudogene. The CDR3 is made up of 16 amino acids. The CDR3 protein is CASSPLDRVRDYEQYF. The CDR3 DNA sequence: TGTGCCAGCAGCCCTCTGGACAGGGTCCGCGACTACGAGCAGTACTTC.

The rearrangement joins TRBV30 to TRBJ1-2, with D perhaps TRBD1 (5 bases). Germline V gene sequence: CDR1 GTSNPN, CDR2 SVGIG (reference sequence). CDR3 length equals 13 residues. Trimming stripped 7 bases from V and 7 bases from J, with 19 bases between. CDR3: CASLSRLRGGYTF. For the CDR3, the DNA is TGTGCCTCATTATCGAGGCTTAGGGGTGGCTACACCTTC.

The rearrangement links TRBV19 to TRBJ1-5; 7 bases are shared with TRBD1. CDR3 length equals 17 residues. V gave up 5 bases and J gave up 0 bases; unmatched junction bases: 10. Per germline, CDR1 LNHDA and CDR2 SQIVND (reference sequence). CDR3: CASSSRWDSPSNQPQHF. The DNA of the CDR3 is TGTGCCAGTAGTTCTCGGTGGGACAGTCCTAGCAATCAGCCCCAGCATTTT.

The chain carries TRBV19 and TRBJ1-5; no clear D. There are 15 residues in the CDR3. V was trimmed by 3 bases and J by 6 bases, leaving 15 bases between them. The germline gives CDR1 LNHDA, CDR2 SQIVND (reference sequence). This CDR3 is CASSIPRELGQPQHF. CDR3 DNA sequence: TGTGCCAGTAGTATCCCCCGGGAGCTCGGTCAGCCCCAGCATTTT.

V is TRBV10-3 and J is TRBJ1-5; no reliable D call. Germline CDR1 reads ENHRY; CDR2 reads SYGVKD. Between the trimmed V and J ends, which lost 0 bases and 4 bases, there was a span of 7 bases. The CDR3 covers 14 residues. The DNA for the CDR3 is TGTGCCATCAGTGAGTCGACAAGAAATCAGCCCCAGCATTTT. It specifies CAISESTRNQPQHF.

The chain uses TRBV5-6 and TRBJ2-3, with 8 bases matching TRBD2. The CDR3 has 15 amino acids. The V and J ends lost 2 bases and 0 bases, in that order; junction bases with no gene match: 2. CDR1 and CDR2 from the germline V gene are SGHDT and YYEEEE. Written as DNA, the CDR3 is TGTGCCAGCAGCTTCGGCGGGGGGAGCACAGATACGCAGTATTTT. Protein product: CASSFGGGSTDTQYF. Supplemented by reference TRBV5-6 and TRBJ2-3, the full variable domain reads DAGVTQSPTHLIKTRGQQVTLRCSPKSGHDTVSWYQQALGQGPQFIFQYYEEEERQRGNFPDRFSGHQFPNYSSELNVNALLLGDSALYLCASSFGGGSTDTQYFGPGTRLTVL.

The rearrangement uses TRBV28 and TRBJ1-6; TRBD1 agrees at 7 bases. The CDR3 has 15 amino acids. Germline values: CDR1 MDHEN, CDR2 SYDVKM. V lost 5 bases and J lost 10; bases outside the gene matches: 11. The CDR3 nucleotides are TGTGCCAGCAGTCCTCGACAGGGATTGAGGTCACCCCTCCACTTT. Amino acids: CASSPRQGLRSPLHF.

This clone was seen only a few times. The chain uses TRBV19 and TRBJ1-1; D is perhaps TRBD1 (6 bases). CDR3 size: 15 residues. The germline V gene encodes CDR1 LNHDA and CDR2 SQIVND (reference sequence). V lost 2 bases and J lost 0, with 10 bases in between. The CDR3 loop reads CASSISQGLNTEAFF. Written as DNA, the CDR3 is TGTGCCAGTAGTATATCTCAGGGGTTGAACACTGAAGCTTTCTTT. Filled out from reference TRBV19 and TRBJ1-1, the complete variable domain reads DGGITQSPKYLFRKEGQNVTLSCEQNLNHDAMYWYRQDPGQGLRLIYYSQIVNDFQKGDIAEGYSVSREKKESFPLTVTSAQKNPTAFYLCASSISQGLNTEAFFGQGTRLTVV.